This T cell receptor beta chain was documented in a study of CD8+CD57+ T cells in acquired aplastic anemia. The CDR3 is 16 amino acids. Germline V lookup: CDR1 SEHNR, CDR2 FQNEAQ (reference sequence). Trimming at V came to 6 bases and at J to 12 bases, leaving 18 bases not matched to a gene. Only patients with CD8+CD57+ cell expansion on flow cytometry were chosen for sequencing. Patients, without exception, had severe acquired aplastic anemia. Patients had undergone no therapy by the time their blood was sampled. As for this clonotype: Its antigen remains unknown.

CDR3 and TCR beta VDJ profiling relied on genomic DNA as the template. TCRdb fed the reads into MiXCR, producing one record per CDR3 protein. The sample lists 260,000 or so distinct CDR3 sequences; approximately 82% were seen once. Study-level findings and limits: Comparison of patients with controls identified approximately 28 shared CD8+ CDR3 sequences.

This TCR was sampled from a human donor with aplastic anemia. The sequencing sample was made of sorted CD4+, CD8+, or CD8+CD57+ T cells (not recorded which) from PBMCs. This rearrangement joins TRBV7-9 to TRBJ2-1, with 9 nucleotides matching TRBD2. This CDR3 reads CASSFQGSGGRVVQFF. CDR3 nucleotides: TGTGCCAGCAGTTTTCAGGGGAGCGGGGGGCGCGTTGTGCAGTTCTTC.